This T cell receptor (beta chain) was sequenced for a study of shared clonotypes between healthy human individuals. Whole-study results and caveats: Sorted-subset samples were not fully sequenced, rarefaction indicated.

CD4+ cells underwent separation, giving CD45RA+ naive and CD45RA-negative memory subsets. As to this clone: Antigen unknown. The identical CDR3 is also encoded by other nucleotide sequences in the sample.

This CDR3 is built from 13 residues. Per germline, CDR1 SSHAT and CDR2 FNYEAQ (reference sequence). Trimming removed 5 bases from V and 3 bases from J; junction bases left unmatched: 1. Over several immunoSEQ plates, each subset's genomic DNA was distributed in even portions. In the source study's methods: ImmunoSEQ supplied junction-only sequences lacking quality scores, so filtering was different. TCRdb's table, derived via immunoSEQ multiplex PCR, lists solely in-frame clones and lacks some. For V, J and clone size, that table is used; D and trimming come from the DNA. The sample shows 2,500,000 or so clones, around 90% of them seen only once.

What was sequenced was naive CD4+ T cells from PBMCs. Subset described: CD45RA+ positively selected. The J gene is TRBJ2-7, the V gene TRBV7-7, with 10 bases that match TRBD2. This TCR derives from a man in his late teens or twenties in good health. Some clones in this sample may be carry-over from other donors' samples. CDR3: CASSRTSGYEQYF. The CDR3 DNA sequence: TGTGCCAGCAGCCGGACTAGCGGCTACGAGCAGTACTTC.